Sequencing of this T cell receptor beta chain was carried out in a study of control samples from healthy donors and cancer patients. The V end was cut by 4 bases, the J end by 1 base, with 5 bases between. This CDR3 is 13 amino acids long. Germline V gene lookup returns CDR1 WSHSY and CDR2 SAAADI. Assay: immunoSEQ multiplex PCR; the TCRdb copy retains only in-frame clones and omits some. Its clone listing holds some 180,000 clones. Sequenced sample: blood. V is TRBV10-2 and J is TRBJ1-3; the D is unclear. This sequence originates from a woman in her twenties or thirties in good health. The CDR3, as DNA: TGCGCCAGCAGTGTACAGTCTGGAAACACCATATATTTT. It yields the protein CASSVQSGNTIYF.